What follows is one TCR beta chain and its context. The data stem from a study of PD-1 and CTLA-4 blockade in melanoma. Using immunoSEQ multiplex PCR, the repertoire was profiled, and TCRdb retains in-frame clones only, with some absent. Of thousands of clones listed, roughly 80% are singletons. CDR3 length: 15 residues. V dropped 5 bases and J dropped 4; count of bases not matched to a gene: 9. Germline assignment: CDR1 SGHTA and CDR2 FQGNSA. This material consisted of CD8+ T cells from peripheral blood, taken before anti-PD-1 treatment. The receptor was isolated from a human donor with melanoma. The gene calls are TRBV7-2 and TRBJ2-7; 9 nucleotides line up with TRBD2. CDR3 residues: CASSLSAGGLYEQYF. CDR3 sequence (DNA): TGTGCCAGCAGCCTCAGCGCGGGGGGGTTGTACGAGCAGTACTTC.